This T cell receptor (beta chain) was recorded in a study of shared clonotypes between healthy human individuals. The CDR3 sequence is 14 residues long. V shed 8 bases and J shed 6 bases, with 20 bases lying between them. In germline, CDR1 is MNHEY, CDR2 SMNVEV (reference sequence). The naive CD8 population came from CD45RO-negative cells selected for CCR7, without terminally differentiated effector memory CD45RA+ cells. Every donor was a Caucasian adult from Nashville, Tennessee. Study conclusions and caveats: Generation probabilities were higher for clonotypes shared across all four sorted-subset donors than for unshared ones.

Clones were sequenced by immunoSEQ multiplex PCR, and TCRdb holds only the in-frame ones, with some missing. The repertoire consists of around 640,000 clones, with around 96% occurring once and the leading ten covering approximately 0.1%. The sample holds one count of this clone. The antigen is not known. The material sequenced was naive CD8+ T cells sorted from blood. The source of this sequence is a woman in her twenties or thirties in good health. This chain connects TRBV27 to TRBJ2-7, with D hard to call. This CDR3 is CASASPSSSPEQYF. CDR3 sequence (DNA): TGTGCCAGCGCCTCCCCCAGTTCGTCCCCCGAGCAGTACTTC.